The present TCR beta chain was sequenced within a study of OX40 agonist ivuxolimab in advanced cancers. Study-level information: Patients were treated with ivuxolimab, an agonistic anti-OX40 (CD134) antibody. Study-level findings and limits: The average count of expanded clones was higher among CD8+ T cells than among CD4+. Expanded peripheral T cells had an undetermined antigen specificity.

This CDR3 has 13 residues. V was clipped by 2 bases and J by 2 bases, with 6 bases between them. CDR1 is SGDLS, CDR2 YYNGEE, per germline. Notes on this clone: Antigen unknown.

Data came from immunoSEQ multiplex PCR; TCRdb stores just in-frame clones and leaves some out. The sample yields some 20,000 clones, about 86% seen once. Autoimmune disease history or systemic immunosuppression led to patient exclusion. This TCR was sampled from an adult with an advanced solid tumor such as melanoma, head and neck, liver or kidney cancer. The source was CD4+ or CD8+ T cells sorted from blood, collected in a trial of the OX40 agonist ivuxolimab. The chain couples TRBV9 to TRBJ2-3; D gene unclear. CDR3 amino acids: CASSVQLTDTQYF. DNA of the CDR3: TGTGCCAGCAGCGTCCAACTCACAGATACGCAGTATTTT. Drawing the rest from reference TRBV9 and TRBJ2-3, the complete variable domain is DSGVTQTPKHLITATGQRVTLRCSPRSGDLSVYWYQQSLDQGLQFLIQYYNGEERAKGNILERFSAQQFPDLHSELNLSSLELGDSALYFCASSVQLTDTQYFGPGTRLTVL.